The TCR beta chain under discussion was sequenced for a study of cytomegalovirus exposure and HLA in healthy donors. Turning to the study itself: Clustering assigned 81% of the roughly 400 genotyped donors to the Caucasian-associated ancestry cluster.

The CDR3 contains 14 residues. The germline gives CDR1 SGHRS, CDR2 YFSETQ. The ends were cut back, 4 bases at V and 6 bases at J, with 17 bases in the middle. The PCR made use of 60 Vbeta and 13 Jbeta primers. Profiling relied on immunoSEQ multiplex PCR, and the TCRdb table lists in-frame clones only, not all of them. The sample lists under 250,000 clones; about 79% were seen once. This chain joins TRBV5-1 and TRBJ2-7; D is perhaps TRBD2 (5 bases). Source material: PBMCs. The receptor comes from a male donor in good health and CMV-seronegative. The CDR3 sequence is CASSVDRESGEQYF. The CDR3 bases are TGCGCCAGCAGCGTAGATCGGGAATCCGGCGAGCAGTACTTC.